A single T cell receptor (beta chain) is shown here with its context. Recruited during active infection, patients (from Seattle) were subsequently followed longitudinally. The data originate from a study of blood T cell repertoires in COVID-19. The CDR3 totals 16 residues. The V and J ends lost 1 base and 0 bases respectively, with 11 bases between them. Germline V lookup: CDR1 SEHNR, CDR2 FQNEAQ (reference sequence). Some clones are missing from TCRdb's copy, which holds only in-frame ones; the method was immunoSEQ multiplex PCR. The sample holds tens of thousands of clones, over 75% seen once. Sequenced: peripheral blood. This receptor was taken from a woman aged 60-75 years with COVID-19, enrolled during active disease. V gene TRBV7-9 combines with J gene TRBJ2-3, with D possibly being TRBD2 (6 bases). As DNA, the CDR3 is TGTGCCAGCAGCTTAGGACTAGATATTAGCACAGATACGCAGTATTTT. Translation gives CASSLGLDISTDTQYF.